This TCR beta chain was sequenced for a study of blood T cell repertoires in COVID-19 (dated by TCRdb to about 2020). A note on the overall study: Samples covering the acute and convalescent phases of COVID-19 were provided by collaborators in the United States, Italy and Spain. Where HLA class I and class II types were available, the types were taken from metadata supplied by the sample provider, not from assay-based typing. The prospective study material was composed of cDNA or gDNA derived from T cells, B-cell-depleted T cells, or PBMCs. Nearly every sample came with metadata listing a de-identified subject ID, COVID-19 status, age in years and sex. Samples were obtained from the ongoing ImmuneRACE study (first 160 participants) and from about 1,300 subjects provided by 6 global collaborators. A freely available public database, intended as a resource for researchers studying the immune response to SARS-CoV-2, is where the repertoires were released. Deeply sampled blood TCRbeta repertoires from subjects exposed to, actively infected with, or recovered from COVID-19 were included in the dataset. General findings and caveats noted by the study authors: The quantity of clinical and demographic metadata differed by source and by participant and was supplied without curation.

Whole blood was collected in K2EDTA tubes by collaborating institutions according to the institutions' own protocols. Collaborator samples were shipped for TCRbeta analysis as frozen whole blood, isolated PBMCs, or DNA extracted from either sample type. TCRbeta CDR3 regions were amplified from genomic DNA by means of the immunoSEQ Assay, a bias-controlled multiplex PCR. The paper's processing steps were these. The number of nucleated cells in each sample was estimated from the amplification of reference gene primers within the assay. To quantify the absolute abundance of each unique TCRbeta CDR3 rearrangement, sequence reads were collapsed and filtered. Productive Simpson clonality was computed per sample as the square root of Simpson's diversity index over productive rearrangements. The table comes from immuneACCESS by way of TCRdb, which keeps in-frame sequences with V and J called. Part of the clones is missing from these tables; in studies checked, under half for an unresolved V gene and the rest for unknown reasons. From that table come the V and J calls and clone size; the DNA was used to work out D and trimming. The sample profile shows fewer than 300,000 clones; more than 65% of them were found once. Around 3.2% of the sample is taken by the ten largest.

At the junction V is shortened by 3 bases and J by 4 bases; bases outside the gene matches: 3. The CDR3 runs 15 residues from the cysteine to the phenylalanine. The CDR3 DNA has 45 bases and is translated from base 1. The germline V gene specifies SGHTA as CDR1 and FQGNSA as CDR2. Comments on this clone: This clone's antigen is unknown. The input lacks base qualities; no much larger clone sits a single base away.

The chain is assembled from TRBV7-2 and TRBJ1-5, with 10 bases matching TRBD1. Sequencing was carried out using peripheral blood. The receptor comes from a young woman with acute or convalescent COVID-19. Here the CDR3 is given as CASSLTGGGNQPQHF. The base sequence is TGTGCCAGCAGCTTGACAGGGGGCGGTAATCAGCCCCAGCATTTT. Where the CDR3 stops, the reference TRBV7-2 and TRBJ1-5 genes take over; the full variable domain is GAGVSQSPSNKVTEKGKDVELRCDPISGHTALYWYRQSLGQGLEFLIYFQGNSAPDKSGLPSDRFSAERTGGSVSTLTIQRTQQEDSAVYLCASSLTGGGNQPQHFGDGTRLSIL.